This T cell receptor (beta chain) was captured by sequencing in a study of human T cells and chemical hapten exposure. Time point reported: pre-sensitization, week 0. As for treatment: therapeutic diphenylcyclopropenone sensitization with weekly scalp DPC. MiXCR, run by TCRdb on the RACE reads, gives a single entry per CDR3 protein. The profile covers tens of thousands of distinct CDR3 sequences, with 5.5% to 7.5% appearing a single time and over 1.5% taken by the ten largest. Sequencing was performed on whole blood, taken in connection with sensitization to the hapten diphenylcyclopropenone (DPC). The TCR was taken from a woman in her thirties with alopecia areata. Some clones in this sample may be carry-over from other donors' samples.

This chain's CDR3 is CATSRSLDGQDYEQYF. As DNA, the CDR3 is TGTGCCACCAGCAGAAGTCTGGACGGGCAGGACTACGAGCAGTACTTC. The V gene is TRBV15, the J gene TRBJ2-7; unclear D gene. This CDR3 has 16 amino acids. From germline, CDR1 is LNHNV and CDR2 YYDKDF (reference sequence). Trimming took 2 bases from V and 3 from J, leaving 17 bases between them.